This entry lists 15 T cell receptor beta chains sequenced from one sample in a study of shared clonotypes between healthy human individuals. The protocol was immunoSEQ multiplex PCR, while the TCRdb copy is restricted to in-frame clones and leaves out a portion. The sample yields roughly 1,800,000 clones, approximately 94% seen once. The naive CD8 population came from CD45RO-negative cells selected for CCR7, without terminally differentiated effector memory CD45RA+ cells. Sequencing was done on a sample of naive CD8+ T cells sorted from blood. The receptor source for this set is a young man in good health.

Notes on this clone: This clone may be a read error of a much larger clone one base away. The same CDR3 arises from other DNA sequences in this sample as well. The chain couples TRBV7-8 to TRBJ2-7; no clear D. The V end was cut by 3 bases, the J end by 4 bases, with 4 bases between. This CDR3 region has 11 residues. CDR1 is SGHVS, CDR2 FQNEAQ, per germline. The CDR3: CASSLEYEQYF. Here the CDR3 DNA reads TGTGCCAGCAGCTTGGAGTACGAGCAGTACTTC.

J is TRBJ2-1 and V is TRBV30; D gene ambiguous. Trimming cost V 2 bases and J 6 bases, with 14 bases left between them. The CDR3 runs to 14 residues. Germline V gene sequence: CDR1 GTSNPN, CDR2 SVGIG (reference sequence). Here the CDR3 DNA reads TGTGCCTGGAGTTCCCTGATGGGCCTCAATGAGCAGTTCTTC. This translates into CAWSSLMGLNEQFF.

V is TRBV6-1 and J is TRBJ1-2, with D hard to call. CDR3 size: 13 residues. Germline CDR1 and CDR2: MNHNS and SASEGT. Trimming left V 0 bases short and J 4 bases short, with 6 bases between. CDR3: CASSEAFTYGYTF. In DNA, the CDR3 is TGTGCCAGCAGTGAAGCCTTTACCTATGGCTACACCTTC.

As DNA, the CDR3 is TGCAGCGTTGATTCGAGAGACAGGGGGAACTCCTACGAGCAGTACTTC. Translating it yields CSVDSRDRGNSYEQYF. The chain employs TRBV29-1 and TRBJ2-7; 9 bases are a match to TRBD1. V shed 3 bases and J 0 bases; nucleotides not matched to a gene: 9. The CDR3 covers 16 residues. Germline lookup yields CDR1 SQVTM and CDR2 ANQGSEA.

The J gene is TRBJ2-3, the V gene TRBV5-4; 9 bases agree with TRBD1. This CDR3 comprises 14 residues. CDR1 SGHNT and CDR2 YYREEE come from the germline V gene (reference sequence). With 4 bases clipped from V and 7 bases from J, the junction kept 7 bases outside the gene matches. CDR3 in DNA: TGTGCCAGCAGCGCGGGACAGGGTCTAAATACGCAGTATTTT. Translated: CASSAGQGLNTQYF.

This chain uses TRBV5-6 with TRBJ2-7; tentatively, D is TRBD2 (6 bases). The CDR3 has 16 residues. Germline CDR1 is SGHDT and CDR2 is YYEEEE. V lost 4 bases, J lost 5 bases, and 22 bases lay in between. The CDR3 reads CASSRPLTGVGNEQYF. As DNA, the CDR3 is TGTGCCAGCAGCCGGCCCCTTACGGGAGTAGGTAACGAGCAGTACTTC.

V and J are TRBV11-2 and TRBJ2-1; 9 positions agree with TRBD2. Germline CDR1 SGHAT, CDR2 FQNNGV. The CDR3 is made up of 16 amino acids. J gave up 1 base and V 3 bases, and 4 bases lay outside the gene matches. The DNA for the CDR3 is TGTGCCAGCAGCTTTGCGGGGGGGATTTCCTACAATGAGCAGTTCTTC. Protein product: CASSFAGGISYNEQFF. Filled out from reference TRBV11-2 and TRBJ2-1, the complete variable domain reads EAGVAQSPRYKIIEKRQSVAFWCNPISGHATLYWYQQILGQGPKLLIQFQNNGVVDDSQLPKDRFSAERLKGVDSTLKIQPAKLEDSAVYLCASSFAGGISYNEQFFGPGTRLTVL.

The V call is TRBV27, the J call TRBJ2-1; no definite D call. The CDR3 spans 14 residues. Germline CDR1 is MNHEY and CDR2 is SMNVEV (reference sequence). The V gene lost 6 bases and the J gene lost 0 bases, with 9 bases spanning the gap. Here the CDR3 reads CASRLSSSYNEQFF. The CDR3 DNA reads TGTGCCAGCAGACTTTCGAGCTCCTACAATGAGCAGTTCTTC.

The CDR3 here is CASSLMTGSDTQYF. The CDR3 nucleotides read TGTGCCAGCAGTTTGATGACAGGGTCGGATACGCAGTATTTT. This rearrangement joins TRBV27 to TRBJ2-3; 7 bases fit TRBD1. From germline, CDR1 is MNHEY and CDR2 SMNVEV (reference sequence). V was pared by 3 bases and J by 6 bases, with 6 bases of the junction left unmatched. This CDR3 is 14 amino acids long.

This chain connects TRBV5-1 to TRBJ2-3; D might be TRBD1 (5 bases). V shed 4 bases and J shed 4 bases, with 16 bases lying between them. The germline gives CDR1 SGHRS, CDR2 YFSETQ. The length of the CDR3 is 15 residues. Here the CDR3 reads CASSEGQGSADTQYF. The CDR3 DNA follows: TGCGCCAGCAGCGAAGGACAAGGCAGTGCAGATACGCAGTATTTT.

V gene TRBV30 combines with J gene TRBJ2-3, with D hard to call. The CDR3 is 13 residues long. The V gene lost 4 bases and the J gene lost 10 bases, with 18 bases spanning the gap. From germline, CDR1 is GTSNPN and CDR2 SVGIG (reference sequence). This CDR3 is CAWNGPPVFAQYF. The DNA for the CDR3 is TGTGCCTGGAATGGACCGCCAGTCTTCGCGCAGTATTTT.

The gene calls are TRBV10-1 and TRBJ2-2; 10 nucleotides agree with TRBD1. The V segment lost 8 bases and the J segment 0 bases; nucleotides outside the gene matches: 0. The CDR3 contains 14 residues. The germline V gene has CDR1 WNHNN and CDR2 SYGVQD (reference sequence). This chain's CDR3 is CASGTGANTGELFF. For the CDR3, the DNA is TGCGCCAGCGGGACAGGGGCGAACACCGGGGAGCTGTTTTTT.

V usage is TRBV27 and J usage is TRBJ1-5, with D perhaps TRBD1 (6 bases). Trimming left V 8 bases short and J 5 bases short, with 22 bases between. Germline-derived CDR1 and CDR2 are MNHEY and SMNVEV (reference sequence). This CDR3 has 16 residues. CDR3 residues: CASATSQGERDQPQHF. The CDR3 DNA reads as TGTGCCAGCGCCACCTCACAGGGAGAACGGGATCAGCCCCAGCATTTT.

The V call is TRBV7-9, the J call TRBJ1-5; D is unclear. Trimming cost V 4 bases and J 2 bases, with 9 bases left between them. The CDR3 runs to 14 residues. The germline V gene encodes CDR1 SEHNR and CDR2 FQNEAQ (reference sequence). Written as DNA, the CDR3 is TGTGCCAGCAGCTCCAACTTAGGCAATCAGCCCCAGCATTTT. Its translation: CASSSNLGNQPQHF.

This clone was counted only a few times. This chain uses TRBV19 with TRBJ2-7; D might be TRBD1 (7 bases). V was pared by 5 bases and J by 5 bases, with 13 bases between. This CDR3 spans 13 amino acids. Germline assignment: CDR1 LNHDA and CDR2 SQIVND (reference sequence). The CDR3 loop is CASSGGGLDEQYF. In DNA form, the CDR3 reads TGTGCCAGTAGTGGAGGGGGCCTCGACGAGCAGTACTTC.